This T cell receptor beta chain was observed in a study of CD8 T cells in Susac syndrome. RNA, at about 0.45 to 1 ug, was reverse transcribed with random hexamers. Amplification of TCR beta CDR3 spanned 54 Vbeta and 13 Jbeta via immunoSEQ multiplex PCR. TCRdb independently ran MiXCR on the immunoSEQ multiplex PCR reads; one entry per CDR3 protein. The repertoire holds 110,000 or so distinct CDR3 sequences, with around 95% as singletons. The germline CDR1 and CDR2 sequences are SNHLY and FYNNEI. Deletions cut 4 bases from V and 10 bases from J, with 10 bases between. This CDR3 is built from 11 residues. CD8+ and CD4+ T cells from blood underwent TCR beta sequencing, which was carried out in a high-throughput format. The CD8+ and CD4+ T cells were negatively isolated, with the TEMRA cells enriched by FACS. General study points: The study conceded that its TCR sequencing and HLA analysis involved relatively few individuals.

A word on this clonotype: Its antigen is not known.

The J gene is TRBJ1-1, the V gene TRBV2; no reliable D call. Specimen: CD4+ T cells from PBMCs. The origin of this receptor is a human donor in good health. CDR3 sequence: CASSVHPIAFF. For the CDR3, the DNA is TGTGCCAGCAGTGTCCATCCCATAGCTTTCTTT.